A selection of T cell receptor beta chains follows, all from one sample in a study of cytomegalovirus exposure and HLA in healthy donors. Produced via immunoSEQ multiplex PCR; TCRdb's table is partial and in-frame only. The table lists roughly 200,000 clones, around nine tenths of them singletons. The sequenced sample consisted of PBMCs. The receptors stem from a young man in good health and CMV-seropositive. The CDR3 runs from the conserved cysteine through the conserved F or W. The order of the fields is clone size, J gene, CDR3 length, D gene, V gene, CDR3 protein, CDR3 DNA. D genes are given only for firm matches. A row's size may be missing; if present it is once, few, many or a size class.

few	TRBJ2-1	15	NA	TRBV19	CASSIQVGANNEQFF	TGTGCCAGTAGTATCCAAGTTGGCGCAAACAATGAGCAGTTCTTC
NA	TRBJ1-4	15	NA	TRBV5-6	CASSSTGSWNEGVFF	TGTGCCAGCAGCAGTACAGGGAGCTGGAATGAAGGGGTGTTTTTT
NA	TRBJ1-5	15	NA	TRBV18	CASSPGGYSNQPQHF	TGTGCCAGCTCACCAGGAGGGTATAGCAATCAGCCCCAGCATTTT
NA	TRBJ2-2	17	TRBD2	TRBV5-6	CASSGLAGGLNTGELFF	TGTGCCAGCAGCGGACTAGCGGGGGGACTTAACACCGGGGAGCTGTTTTTT
NA	TRBJ2-3	18	TRBD2	TRBV9	CASSVARRTSGRTDTQYF	TGTGCCAGCAGCGTAGCACGGAGAACTAGCGGGAGGACAGATACGCAGTATTTT
once	TRBJ2-7	17	NA	TRBV29-1	CSVEWSGGGSVSYEQYF	TGCAGCGTTGAGTGGTCCGGTGGGGGCTCTGTATCCTACGAGCAGTACTTC
NA	TRBJ2-1	15	NA	TRBV19	CASSSTGTGRNEQFF	TGTGCCAGTAGCTCAACCGGGACCGGCAGAAATGAGCAGTTCTTC
NA	TRBJ1-2	16	TRBD1	TRBV10-3	CAISGGTVYTNYGYTF	TGTGCCATCAGTGGGGGGACAGTATATACTAACTATGGCTACACCTTC
NA	TRBJ2-7	15	TRBD2	TRBV2	CASSDGVAGFYEQYF	TGTGCCAGCAGTGATGGGGTAGCGGGATTCTACGAGCAGTACTTC
NA	TRBJ1-5	15	NA	TRBV12-5	CASGFDGYSNQPQHF	TGTGCTAGTGGTTTCGACGGATATAGCAATCAGCCCCAGCATTTT
NA	TRBJ2-4	13	TRBD1	TRBV28	CASRDRGKNIQYF	TGTGCCAGCAGAGACAGGGGGAAAAACATTCAGTACTTC
NA	TRBJ1-2	15	NA	TRBV6-5	CASSPPSEGNYGYTF	TGTGCCAGCAGTCCCCCGAGTGAGGGGAACTATGGCTACACCTTC
NA	TRBJ2-3	11	NA	TRBV29-1	CSVELTDTQYF	TGCAGCGTTGAATTGACAGATACGCAGTATTTT
many	TRBJ2-7	16	NA	TRBV4-3	CASSQDLESGGHEQYF	TGCGCCAGCAGCCAAGATCTGGAGTCCGGGGGGCACGAGCAGTACTTC
NA	TRBJ2-7	13	NA	TRBV5-1	CASSFFRGYEQYF	TGCGCCAGCAGCTTCTTCAGGGGCTACGAGCAGTACTTC
NA	TRBJ2-5	14	NA	TRBV2	CASREGQIQETQYF	TGTGCCAGCAGGGAGGGACAAATCCAAGAGACCCAGTACTTC
NA	TRBJ2-3	15	TRBD2	TRBV5-1	CASSSGGGSTDTQYF	TGCGCCAGCAGCTCGGGGGGTGGCAGCACAGATACGCAGTATTTT
once	TRBJ2-1	14	TRBD2	TRBV29-1	CSVLGLAGYNEQFF	TGCAGCGTTTTGGGACTAGCGGGATACAATGAGCAGTTCTTC
NA	TRBJ2-1	12	NA	TRBV6-5	CASSYEGTEQFF	TGTGCCAGCAGTTACGAGGGTACTGAGCAGTTCTTC
NA	TRBJ1-1	15	NA	TRBV28	CASSFAGYVDTEAFF	TGTGCCAGCAGTTTCGCGGGGTATGTGGACACTGAAGCTTTCTTT
NA	TRBJ2-7	15	TRBD1	TRBV7-9	CASSPVGQGVGEQYF	TGTGCCAGCAGCCCGGTGGGTCAGGGGGTAGGGGAGCAGTACTTC
NA	TRBJ2-7	14	TRBD2	TRBV6-5	CASSGSGRSYEQYF	TGTGCCAGCAGCGGTAGCGGGAGGTCGTACGAGCAGTACTTC
few	TRBJ1-2	12	TRBD1	TRBV2	CASRRQGGGYTF	TGTGCCAGCAGGAGACAGGGCGGTGGCTACACCTTC
NA	TRBJ2-3	14	NA	TRBV7-6	CASSLVGGTDTQYF	TGTGCCAGCAGCTTAGTCGGGGGTACAGATACGCAGTATTTT
NA	TRBJ2-1	13	NA	TRBV5-8	CASSSEGYNEQFF	TGTGCCAGCAGCTCGGAGGGTTACAATGAGCAGTTCTTC
once	TRBJ1-6	18	NA	TRBV4-3	CASSQYRSTGTYNSPLHF	TGCGCCAGCAGCCAATACAGATCAACAGGGACTTATAATTCACCCCTCCACTTT
NA	TRBJ2-3	14	NA	TRBV5-1	CASSMGQSTDTQYF	TGCGCCAGCAGCATGGGACAAAGCACAGATACGCAGTATTTT
NA	TRBJ2-2	14	NA	TRBV5-6	CASSWGDSGTELFF	TGTGCCAGCAGTTGGGGTGACTCGGGGACGGAGCTGTTTTTT
once	TRBJ2-3	16	TRBD2	TRBV5-1	CASTGELAGVEDTQYF	TGCGCCAGCACTGGTGAATTAGCGGGAGTCGAAGATACGCAGTATTTT
once	TRBJ1-3	15	TRBD1	TRBV6-5	CASRRTGGLRNTIYF	TGTGCCAGCAGACGGACAGGGGGCCTTCGGAACACCATATATTTT
NA	TRBJ1-3	17	NA	TRBV5-1	CASSQQVGGLAGNTIYF	TGCGCCAGCAGCCAGCAGGTGGGGGGCCTCGCTGGAAACACCATATATTTT
NA	TRBJ2-5	13	NA	TRBV9	CASSEGGQETQYF	TGTGCCAGCAGCGAGGGGGGACAAGAGACCCAGTACTTC
NA	TRBJ2-7	11	NA	TRBV28	CASSFVSEQYF	TGTGCCAGCAGTTTCGTCTCCGAGCAGTACTTC
NA	TRBJ2-1	16	NA	TRBV9	CASSPGRGGELNEQFF	TGTGCCAGCAGCCCAGGGCGGGGTGGGGAGCTTAATGAGCAGTTCTTC
NA	TRBJ2-7	14	NA	TRBV11-3	CASSLNLGAYEQYF	TGTGCCAGCAGCCTCAATCTAGGGGCCTACGAGCAGTACTTC
NA	TRBJ1-4	14	NA	TRBV2	CASSVGPSNEKLFF	TGTGCCAGCAGTGTGGGTCCTTCTAATGAAAAACTGTTTTTT
NA	TRBJ1-4	14	NA	TRBV18	CASSPLHSMEKLFF	TGTGCCAGCTCACCACTGCACAGCATGGAAAAACTGTTTTTT
NA	TRBJ2-7	13	TRBD1	TRBV6-1	CASSTGAAYEQYF	TGTGCCAGCAGTACAGGGGCCGCCTACGAGCAGTACTTC
NA	TRBJ2-5	15	NA	TRBV19	CASSIGNRDLETQYF	TGTGCCAGTAGTATTGGAAACAGGGATCTGGAGACCCAGTACTTC
few	TRBJ1-2	16	NA	TRBV5-1	CASRDEQFTSNYGYTF	TGCGCCAGCAGGGACGAACAGTTTACTTCTAACTATGGCTACACCTTC
NA	TRBJ2-2	13	TRBD1	TRBV7-6	CASSAGGDGELFF	TGTGCCAGCAGCGCAGGGGGAGATGGGGAGCTGTTTTTT
once	TRBJ2-3	15	NA	TRBV6-5	CASSYSTPAVDTQYF	TGTGCCAGCAGTTACTCGACCCCAGCAGTCGATACGCAGTATTTT
NA	TRBJ2-7	14	NA	TRBV7-3	CASSPDTRGYEQYF	TGTGCCAGCAGCCCGGACACCCGAGGATACGAGCAGTACTTC